This entry describes one TCR beta chain. Its cognate antigen is unknown. The record originates from a study of Ad26.COV2.S vaccination and SARS-CoV-2 variants. Study-level information: Doses of Ad26.COV2.S were injected into muscle once or twice, 56 days apart. General study findings and limits: Relative to placebo recipients, vaccine recipients exhibited elevated spike-specific TCR breadth.

Clones were sequenced by immunoSEQ multiplex PCR, and TCRdb holds only the in-frame ones, with some missing. The sample comprises 400,000 to 450,000 clones, approximately 90% of which are singletons, and 12% rests with the top ten. The treatment denotes: 15 to 20 received Ad26.COV2.S at low or high dose, single or two shots; about 5 received placebo; per-sample allocation not given. Specimen acquisition occurred on day 63 following the initial vaccine or placebo injection. Immunization relied on an Ad26 vector, which expressed Wuhan-strain SARS-CoV-2 spike. V lost 4 bases and J 0 bases, leaving 9 bases between the germline ends. The length of the CDR3 is 14 residues. Germline V gene data show CDR1 as SEHNR and CDR2 as FQNEAQ (reference sequence).

The material was peripheral blood, obtained in a trial of Ad26.COV2.S vaccine versus placebo. This clonotype was sampled from a person between 18 and 65 years old who received the Ad26.COV2.S COVID-19 vaccine or a placebo. J is TRBJ1-1 and V is TRBV7-9, with D possibly being TRBD1 (6 bases). The CDR3 here is CASSWTDMNTEAFF. The CDR3 region has the DNA TGTGCCAGCAGCTGGACAGACATGAACACTGAAGCTTTCTTT.